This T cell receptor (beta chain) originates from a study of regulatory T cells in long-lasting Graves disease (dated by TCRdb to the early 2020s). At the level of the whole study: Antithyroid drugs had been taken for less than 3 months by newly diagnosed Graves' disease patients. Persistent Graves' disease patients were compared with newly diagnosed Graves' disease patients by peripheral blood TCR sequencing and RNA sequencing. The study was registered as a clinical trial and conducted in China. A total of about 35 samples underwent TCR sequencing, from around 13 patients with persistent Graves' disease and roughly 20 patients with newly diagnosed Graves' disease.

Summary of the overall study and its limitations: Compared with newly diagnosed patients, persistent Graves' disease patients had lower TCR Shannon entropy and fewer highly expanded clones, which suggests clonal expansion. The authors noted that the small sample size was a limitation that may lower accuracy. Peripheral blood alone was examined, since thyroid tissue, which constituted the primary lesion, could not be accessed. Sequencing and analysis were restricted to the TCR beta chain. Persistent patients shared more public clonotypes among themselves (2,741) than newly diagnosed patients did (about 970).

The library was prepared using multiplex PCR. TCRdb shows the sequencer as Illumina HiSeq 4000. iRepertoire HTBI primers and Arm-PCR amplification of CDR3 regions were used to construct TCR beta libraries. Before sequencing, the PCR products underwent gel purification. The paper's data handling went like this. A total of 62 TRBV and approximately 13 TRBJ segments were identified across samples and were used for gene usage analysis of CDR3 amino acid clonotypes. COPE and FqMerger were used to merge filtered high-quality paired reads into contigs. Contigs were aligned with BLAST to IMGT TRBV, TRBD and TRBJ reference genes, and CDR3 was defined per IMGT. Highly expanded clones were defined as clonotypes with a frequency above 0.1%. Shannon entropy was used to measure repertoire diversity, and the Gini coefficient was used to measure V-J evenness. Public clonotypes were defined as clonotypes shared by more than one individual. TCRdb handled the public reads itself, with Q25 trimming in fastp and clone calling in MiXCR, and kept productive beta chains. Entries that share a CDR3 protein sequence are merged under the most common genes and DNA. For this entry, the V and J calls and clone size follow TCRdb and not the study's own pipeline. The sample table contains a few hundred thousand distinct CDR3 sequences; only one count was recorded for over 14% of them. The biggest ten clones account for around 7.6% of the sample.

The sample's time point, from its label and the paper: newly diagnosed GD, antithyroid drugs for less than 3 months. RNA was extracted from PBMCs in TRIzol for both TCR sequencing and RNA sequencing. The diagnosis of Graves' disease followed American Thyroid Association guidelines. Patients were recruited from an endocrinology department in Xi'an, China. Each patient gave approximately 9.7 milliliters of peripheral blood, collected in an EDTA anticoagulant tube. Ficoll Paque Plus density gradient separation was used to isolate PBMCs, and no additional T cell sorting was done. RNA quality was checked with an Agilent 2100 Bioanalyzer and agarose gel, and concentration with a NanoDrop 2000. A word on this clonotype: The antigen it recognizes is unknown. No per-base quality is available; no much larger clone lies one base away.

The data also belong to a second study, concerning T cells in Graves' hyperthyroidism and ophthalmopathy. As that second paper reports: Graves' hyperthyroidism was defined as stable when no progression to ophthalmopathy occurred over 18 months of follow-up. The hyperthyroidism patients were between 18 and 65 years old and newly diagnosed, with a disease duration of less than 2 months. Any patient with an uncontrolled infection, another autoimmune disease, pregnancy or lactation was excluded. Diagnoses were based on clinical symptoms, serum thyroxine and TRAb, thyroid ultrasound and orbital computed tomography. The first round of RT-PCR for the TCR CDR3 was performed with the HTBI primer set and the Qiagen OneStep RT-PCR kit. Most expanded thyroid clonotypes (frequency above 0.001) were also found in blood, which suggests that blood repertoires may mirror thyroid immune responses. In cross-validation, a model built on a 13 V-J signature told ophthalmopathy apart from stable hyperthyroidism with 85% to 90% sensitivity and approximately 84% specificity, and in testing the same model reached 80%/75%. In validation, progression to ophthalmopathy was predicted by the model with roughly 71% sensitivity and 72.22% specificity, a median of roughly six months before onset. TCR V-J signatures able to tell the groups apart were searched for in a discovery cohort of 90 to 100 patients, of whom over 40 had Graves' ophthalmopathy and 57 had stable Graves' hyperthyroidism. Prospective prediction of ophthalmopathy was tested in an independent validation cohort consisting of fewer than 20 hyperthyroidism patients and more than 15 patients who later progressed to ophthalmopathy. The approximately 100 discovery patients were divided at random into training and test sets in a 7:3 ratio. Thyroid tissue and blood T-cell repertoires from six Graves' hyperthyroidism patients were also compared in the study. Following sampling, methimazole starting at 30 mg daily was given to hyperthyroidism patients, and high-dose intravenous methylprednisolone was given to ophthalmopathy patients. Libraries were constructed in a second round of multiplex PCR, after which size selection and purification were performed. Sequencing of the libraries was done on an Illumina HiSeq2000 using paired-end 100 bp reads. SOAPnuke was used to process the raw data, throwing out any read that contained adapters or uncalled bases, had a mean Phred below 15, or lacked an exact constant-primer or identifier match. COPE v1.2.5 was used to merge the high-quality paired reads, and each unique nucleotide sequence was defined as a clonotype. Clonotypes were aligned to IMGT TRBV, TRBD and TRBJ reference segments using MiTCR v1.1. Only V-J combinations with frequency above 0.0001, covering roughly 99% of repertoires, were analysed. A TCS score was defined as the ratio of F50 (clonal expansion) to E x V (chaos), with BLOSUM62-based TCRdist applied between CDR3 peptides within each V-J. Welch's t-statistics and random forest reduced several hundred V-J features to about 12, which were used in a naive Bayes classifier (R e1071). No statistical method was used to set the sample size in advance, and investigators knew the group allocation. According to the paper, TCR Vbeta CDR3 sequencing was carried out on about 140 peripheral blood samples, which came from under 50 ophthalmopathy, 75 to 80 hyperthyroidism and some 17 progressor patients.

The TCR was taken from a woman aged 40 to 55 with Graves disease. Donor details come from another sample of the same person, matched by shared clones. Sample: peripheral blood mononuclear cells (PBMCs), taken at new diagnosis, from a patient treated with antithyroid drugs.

The encoded CDR3 is CASSFGSSNQPQHF. The nucleotides are TGTGCCAGCAGTTTCGGGTCCAGCAATCAGCCCCAGCATTTT. This chain is built from TRBV27 and TRBJ1-5; no D segment can be confidently identified. Trimming takes 3 bases from V and 1 base from J, and the germline ends sit 7 bases apart. From its cysteine to its phenylalanine, the CDR3 spans 14 amino acids. Of all the DNA, just the CDR3 is kept, 42 bases in frame from base 1. CDR1 and CDR2, per the germline V gene (reference sequence), are MNHEY and SMNVEV.